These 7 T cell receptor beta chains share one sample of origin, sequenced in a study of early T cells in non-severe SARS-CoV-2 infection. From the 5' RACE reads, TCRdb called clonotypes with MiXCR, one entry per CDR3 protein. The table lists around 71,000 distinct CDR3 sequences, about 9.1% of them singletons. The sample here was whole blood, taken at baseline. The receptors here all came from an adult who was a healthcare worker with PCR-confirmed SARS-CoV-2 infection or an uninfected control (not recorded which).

The chain's CDR3 is CASSTPGRYYEQYF. DNA of the CDR3: TGCGCCAGCAGTACCCCGGGACGCTACTACGAGCAGTACTTC. The chain uses TRBV10-2 and TRBJ2-7; D is possibly TRBD1 or TRBD2 (5 bases each). The V gene's germline CDR1 is WSHSY and CDR2 SAAADI. The CDR3 has 14 amino acids. V lost 5 bases and J 3 bases, leaving 14 bases between the germline ends.

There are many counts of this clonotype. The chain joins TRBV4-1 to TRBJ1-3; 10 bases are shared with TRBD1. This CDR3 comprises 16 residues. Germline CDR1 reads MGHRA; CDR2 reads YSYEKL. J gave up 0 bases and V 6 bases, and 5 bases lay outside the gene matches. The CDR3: CASRPGQGSSGNTIYF. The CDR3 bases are TGCGCCAGCAGGCCGGGACAGGGGAGCTCTGGAAACACCATATATTTT.

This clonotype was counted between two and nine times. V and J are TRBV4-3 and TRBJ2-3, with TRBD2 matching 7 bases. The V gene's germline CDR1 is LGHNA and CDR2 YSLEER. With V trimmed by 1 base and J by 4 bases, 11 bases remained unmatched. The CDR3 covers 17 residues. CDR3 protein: CASSQAARGSFADTQYF. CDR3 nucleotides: TGCGCCAGCAGCCAAGCAGCTCGCGGGAGTTTCGCAGATACGCAGTATTTT.

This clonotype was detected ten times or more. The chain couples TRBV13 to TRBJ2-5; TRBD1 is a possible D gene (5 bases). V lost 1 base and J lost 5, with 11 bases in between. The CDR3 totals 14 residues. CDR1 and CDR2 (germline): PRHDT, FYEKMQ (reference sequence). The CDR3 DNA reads TGTGCCAGCAGCTTAGTTCAGGGTGGCGAGACCCAGTACTTC. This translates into CASSLVQGGETQYF. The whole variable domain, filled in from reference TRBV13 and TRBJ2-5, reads AAGVIQSPRHLIKEKRETATLKCYPIPRHDTVYWYQQGPGQDPQFLISFYEKMQSDKGSIPDRFSAQQFSDYHSELNMSSLELGDSALYFCASSLVQGGETQYFGPGTRLLVL.

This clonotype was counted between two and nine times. CDR3 amino acids: CASSVGQGRAGELFF. CDR3 bases: TGTGCCAGCAGCGTAGGGCAGGGTCGCGCCGGGGAGCTGTTTTTT. The chain is built from TRBV9 and TRBJ2-2; D is possibly TRBD1 (5 bases). Germline loops: CDR1 SGDLS, CDR2 YYNGEE. This CDR3 has 15 residues. V dropped 0 bases and J dropped 6 bases, with 12 bases sitting between them.

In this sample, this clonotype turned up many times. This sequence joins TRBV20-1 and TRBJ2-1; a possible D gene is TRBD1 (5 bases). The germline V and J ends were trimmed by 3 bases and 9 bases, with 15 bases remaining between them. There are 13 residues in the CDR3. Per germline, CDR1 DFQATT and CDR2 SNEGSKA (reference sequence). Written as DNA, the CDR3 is TGCAGTGCTAGGGGGCTTTACTTGGGTGAGCAGTTCTTC. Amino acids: CSARGLYLGEQFF.

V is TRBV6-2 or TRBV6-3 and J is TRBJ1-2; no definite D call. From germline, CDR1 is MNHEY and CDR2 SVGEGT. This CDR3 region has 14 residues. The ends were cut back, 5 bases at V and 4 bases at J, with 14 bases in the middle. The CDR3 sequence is CASSPYRELYGYTF. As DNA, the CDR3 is TGTGCCAGCAGTCCCTACCGGGAGCTCTATGGCTACACCTTC.